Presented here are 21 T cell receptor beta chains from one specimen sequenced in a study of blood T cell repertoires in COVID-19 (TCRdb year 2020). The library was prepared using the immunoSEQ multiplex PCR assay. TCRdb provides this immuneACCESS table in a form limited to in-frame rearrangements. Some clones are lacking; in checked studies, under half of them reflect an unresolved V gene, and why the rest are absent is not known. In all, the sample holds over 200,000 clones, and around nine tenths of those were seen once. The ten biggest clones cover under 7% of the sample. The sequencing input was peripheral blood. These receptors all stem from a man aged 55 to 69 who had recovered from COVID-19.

CDR3 DNA sequence: TGTGCCACCAGTGACAGAGGACAGAAGCAGTTCTTC. It specifies CATSDRGQKQFF. The V gene is TRBV24-1, the J gene TRBJ2-1; possible D gene TRBD1, 6 bases. In germline, CDR1 is KGHDR, CDR2 SFDVKD. V was pared by 4 bases and J by 11 bases, with 11 bases between. The CDR3 has 12 amino acids.

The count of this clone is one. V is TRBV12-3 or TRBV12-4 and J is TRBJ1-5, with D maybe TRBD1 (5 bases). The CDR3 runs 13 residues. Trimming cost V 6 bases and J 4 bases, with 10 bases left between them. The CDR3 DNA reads TGTGCCAGCAGCCTACAGGATAATCAGCCCCAGCATTTT. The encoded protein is CASSLQDNQPQHF.

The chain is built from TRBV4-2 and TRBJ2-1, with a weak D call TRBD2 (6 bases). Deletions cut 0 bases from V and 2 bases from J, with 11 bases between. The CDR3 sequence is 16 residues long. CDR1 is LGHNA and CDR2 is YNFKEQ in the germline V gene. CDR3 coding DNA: TGTGCCAGCAGCCAAGATAAGTCGGGAGCCTACAATGAGCAGTTCTTC. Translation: CASSQDKSGAYNEQFF.

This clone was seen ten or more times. CDR3 bases: TGTGCCAGCTCACAAAGCACAGCAGATAGCAATCAGCCCCAGCATTTT. It codes for CASSQSTADSNQPQHF. The gene calls are TRBV18 and TRBJ1-5; D gene ambiguous. Germline lookup yields CDR1 KGHSH and CDR2 LQKENI. The CDR3 spans 16 residues. The V end lost 4 bases, the J end lost 0 bases, and 13 bases lay between the germline ends.

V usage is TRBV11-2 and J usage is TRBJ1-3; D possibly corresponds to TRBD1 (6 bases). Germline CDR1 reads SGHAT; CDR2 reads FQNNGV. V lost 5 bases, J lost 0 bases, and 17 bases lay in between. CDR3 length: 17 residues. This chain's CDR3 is CASSPHLGQISGNTIYF. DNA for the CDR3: TGTGCCAGCAGCCCCCATCTCGGACAGATCTCTGGAAACACCATATATTTT.

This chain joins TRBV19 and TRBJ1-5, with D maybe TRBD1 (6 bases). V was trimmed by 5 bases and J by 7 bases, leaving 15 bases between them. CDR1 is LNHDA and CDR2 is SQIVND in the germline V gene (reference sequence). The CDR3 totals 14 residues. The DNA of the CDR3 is TGTGCCAGTAGTCCTCAGGGGTCAGGGCAGCCCCAGCATTTT. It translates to CASSPQGSGQPQHF. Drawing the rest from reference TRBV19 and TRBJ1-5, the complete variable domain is DGGITQSPKYLFRKEGQNVTLSCEQNLNHDAMYWYRQDPGQGLRLIYYSQIVNDFQKGDIAEGYSVSREKKESFPLTVTSAQKNPTAFYLCASSPQGSGQPQHFGDGTRLSIL.

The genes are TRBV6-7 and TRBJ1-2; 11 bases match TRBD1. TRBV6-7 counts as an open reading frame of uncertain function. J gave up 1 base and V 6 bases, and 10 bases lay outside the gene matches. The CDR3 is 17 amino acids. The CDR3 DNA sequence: TGTGCCAGCAGCTGCGGGACAGGGGGTTACGGTAACTATGGCTACACCTTC. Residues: CASSCGTGGYGNYGYTF.

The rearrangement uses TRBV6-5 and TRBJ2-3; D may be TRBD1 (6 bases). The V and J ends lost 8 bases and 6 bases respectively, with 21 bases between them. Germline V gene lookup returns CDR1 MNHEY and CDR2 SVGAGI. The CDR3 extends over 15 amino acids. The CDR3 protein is CASLRGQINGDTQYF. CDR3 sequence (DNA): TGTGCCAGCCTCAGGGGACAAATTAACGGGGATACGCAGTATTTT.

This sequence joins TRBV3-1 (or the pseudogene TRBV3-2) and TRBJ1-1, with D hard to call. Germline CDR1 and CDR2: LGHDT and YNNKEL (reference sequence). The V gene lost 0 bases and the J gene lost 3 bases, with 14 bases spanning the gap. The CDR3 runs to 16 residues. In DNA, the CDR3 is TGTGCCAGCAGCCAAGATAGGCAGCCAGCGGACACTGAAGCTTTCTTT. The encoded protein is CASSQDRQPADTEAFF.

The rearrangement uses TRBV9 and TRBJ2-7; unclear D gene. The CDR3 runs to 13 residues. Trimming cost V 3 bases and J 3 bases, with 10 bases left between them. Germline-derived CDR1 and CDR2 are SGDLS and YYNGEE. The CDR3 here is CASSGQPNYEQYF. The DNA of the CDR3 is TGTGCCAGCAGCGGACAACCCAACTACGAGCAGTACTTC.

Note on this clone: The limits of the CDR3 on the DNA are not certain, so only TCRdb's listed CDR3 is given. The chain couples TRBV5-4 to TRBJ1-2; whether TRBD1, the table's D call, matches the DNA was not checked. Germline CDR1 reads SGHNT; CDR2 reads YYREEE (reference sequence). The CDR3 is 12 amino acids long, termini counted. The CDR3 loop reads CASNFVGQGTTF.

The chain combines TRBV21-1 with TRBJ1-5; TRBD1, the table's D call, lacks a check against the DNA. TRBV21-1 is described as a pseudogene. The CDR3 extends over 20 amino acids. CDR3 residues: CASSKALDRGRPYSNQPQHF. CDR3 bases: TGTGCCAGCAGCAAGGCCCTGGACAGGGGGCGGCCCTATAGCAATCAGCCCCAGCATTTT.

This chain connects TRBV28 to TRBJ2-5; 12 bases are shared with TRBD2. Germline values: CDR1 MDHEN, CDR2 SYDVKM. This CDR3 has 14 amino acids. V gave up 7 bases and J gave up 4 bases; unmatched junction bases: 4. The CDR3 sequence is CASTSSGRAETQYF. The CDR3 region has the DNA TGTGCCAGCACATCTAGCGGGAGGGCAGAGACCCAGTACTTC.

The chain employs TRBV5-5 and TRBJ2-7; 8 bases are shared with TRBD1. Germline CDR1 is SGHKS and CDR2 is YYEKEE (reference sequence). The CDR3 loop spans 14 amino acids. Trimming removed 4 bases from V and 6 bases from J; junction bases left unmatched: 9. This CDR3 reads CASSPTMDRVEQYF. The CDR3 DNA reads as TGTGCCAGCAGCCCGACTATGGACAGGGTCGAGCAGTACTTC.

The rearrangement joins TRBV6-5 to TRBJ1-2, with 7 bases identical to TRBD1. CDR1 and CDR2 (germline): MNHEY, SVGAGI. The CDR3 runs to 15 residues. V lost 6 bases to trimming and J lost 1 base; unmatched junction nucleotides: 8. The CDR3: CASRPRDRLNYGYTF. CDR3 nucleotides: TGTGCCAGCAGGCCCCGGGACAGACTTAACTATGGCTACACCTTC.

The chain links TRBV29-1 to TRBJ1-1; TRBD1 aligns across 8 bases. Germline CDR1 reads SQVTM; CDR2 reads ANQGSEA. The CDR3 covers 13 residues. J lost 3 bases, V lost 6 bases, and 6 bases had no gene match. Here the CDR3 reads CSVTGGLDTEAFF. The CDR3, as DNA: TGCAGCGTAACAGGGGGGCTGGACACTGAAGCTTTCTTT.

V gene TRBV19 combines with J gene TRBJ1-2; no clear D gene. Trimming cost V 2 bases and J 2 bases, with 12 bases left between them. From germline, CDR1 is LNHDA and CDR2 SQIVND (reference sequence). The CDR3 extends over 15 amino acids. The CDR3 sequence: CASSISAAPNYGYTF. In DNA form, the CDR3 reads TGTGCCAGTAGTATAAGCGCGGCACCGAACTATGGCTACACCTTC.

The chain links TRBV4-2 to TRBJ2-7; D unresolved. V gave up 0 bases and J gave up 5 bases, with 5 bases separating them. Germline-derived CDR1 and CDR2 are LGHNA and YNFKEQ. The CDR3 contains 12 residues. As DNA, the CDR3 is TGTGCCAGCAGCCAAGACCCCGACGAGCAGTACTTC. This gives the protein CASSQDPDEQYF.

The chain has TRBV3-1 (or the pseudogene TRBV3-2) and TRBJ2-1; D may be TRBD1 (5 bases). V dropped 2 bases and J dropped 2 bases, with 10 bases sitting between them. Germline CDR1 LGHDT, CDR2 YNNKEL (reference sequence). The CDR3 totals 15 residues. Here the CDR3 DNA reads TGTGCCAGCAGCCAATGGGTAGGGGCCTACAATGAGCAGTTCTTC. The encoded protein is CASSQWVGAYNEQFF.

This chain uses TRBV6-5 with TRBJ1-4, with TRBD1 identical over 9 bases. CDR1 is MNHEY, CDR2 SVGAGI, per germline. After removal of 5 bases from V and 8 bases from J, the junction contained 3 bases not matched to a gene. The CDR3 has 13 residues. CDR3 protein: CASSPDRGEKLFF. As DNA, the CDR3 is TGTGCCAGCAGTCCGGACAGGGGAGAAAAACTGTTTTTT.

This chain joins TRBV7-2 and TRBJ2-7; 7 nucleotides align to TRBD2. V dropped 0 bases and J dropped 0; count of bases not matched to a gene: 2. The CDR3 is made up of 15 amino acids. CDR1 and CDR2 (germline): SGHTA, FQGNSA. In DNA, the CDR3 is TGTGCCAGCAGCTTAGCCGGGGGGAGCTCCTACGAGCAGTACTTC. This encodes CASSLAGGSSYEQYF.